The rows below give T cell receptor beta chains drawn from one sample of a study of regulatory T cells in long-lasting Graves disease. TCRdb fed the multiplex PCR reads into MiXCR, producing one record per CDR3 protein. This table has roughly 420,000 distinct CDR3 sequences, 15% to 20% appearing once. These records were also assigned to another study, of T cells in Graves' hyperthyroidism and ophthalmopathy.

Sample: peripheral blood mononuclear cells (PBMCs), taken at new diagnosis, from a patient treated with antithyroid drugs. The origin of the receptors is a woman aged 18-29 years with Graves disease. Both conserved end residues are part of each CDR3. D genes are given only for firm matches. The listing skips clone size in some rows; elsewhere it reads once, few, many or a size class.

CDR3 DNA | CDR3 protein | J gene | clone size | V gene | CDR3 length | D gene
TGTGCCAGCAGCGGTGGGGGGATCGAAGCTTTCTTT | CASSGGGIEAFF | TRBJ1-1 | few | TRBV7-9 | 12 | -
TGTGCCAGCAGTTTAATGGGAGGGACTTTCTTT | CASSLMGGTFF | TRBJ1-1 | many | TRBV28 | 11 | -
TGTGCCAGCAGGAGGACTAGCGGGGGTGTCGAGGCCAACGTCCTGACTTTC | CASRRTSGGVEANVLTF | TRBJ2-6 | few | TRBV6-1 | 17 | TRBD2
TGTGCCACCAGCAGAGGGCTAGCGGCCCCCTACGAGCAGTACTTC | CATSRGLAAPYEQYF | TRBJ2-7 | once | TRBV15 | 15 | TRBD2
TGTGCCAGCAGCCTGCTACAGGGGACGGAGACCCAGTACTTC | CASSLLQGTETQYF | TRBJ2-5 | - | TRBV14 | 14 | TRBD1
TGTGCCAGCAGACGGGACAGGACCGGGGAGCTGTTTTTT | CASRRDRTGELFF | TRBJ2-2 | few | TRBV6-1 | 13 | TRBD1
TGTGCCAGCAGTGAATCGGGACAGGGGACAGATACGCAGTATTTT | CASSESGQGTDTQYF | TRBJ2-3 | many | TRBV6-4 | 15 | TRBD1
TGTGCCACCAGTGACCGGACAGGGGGTAGCAATCAGCCCCAGCATTTT | CATSDRTGGSNQPQHF | TRBJ1-5 | - | TRBV24-1 | 16 | TRBD1
TGTGCCAGCAGTGGTAGGGGGCAAGATGAAAAACTGTTTTTT | CASSGRGQDEKLFF | TRBJ1-4 | few | TRBV6-1 | 14 | TRBD1
TGTGCCAGCAGCCTCATCGTGGGTAACACTGAAGCTTTCTTT | CASSLIVGNTEAFF | TRBJ1-1 | few | TRBV6-1 | 14 | -
TGTGCCTGGAGAGGACGCACAGATACGCAGTATTTT | CAWRGRTDTQYF | TRBJ2-3 | many | TRBV30 | 12 | -
TGTGCCAGCAGTTTATGGGACACAAACACCGGGGAGCTGTTTTTT | CASSLWDTNTGELFF | TRBJ2-2 | - | TRBV28 | 15 | -
TGTGCTAGCAGCTTAGCCCCCGGAACGGGCCAAGAGACCCAGTACTTC | CASSLAPGTGQETQYF | TRBJ2-5 | many | TRBV7-7 | 16 | -
TGCAGTGCTAGAGTCAGGACAGGGGGGGATTACAATGAGCAGTTCTTC | CSARVRTGGDYNEQFF | TRBJ2-1 | many | TRBV20-1 | 16 | TRBD1
TGTGCCAGCAGCCAGCAGGGTTTGAACCAAGAGACCCAGTACTTC | CASSQQGLNQETQYF | TRBJ2-5 | - | TRBV3-1 | 15 | -
TGCGCCAGCAGCCGATCAGGACAGGGGCAAGAGACCCAGTACTTC | CASSRSGQGQETQYF | TRBJ2-5 | - | TRBV4-1 | 15 | TRBD1
TGTGCCAGCAGTGAAGCTGGGGCCCCGGGGGCCAACGTCCTGACTTTC | CASSEAGAPGANVLTF | TRBJ2-6 | - | TRBV25-1 | 16 | -
TGTGCCAGCAGGGAGGTTAGCAATCAGCCCCAGCATTTT | CASREVSNQPQHF | TRBJ1-5 | many | TRBV2 | 13 | -
TGTGCCAGCAGTTTAGCGCGGGGGGGTACTGAAGCTTTCTTT | CASSLARGGTEAFF | TRBJ1-1 | many | TRBV12-3/TRBV12-4 | 14 | -
TGTGCCAGCAGCTTAAACACCCTCGGGGATACGCAGTATTTT | CASSLNTLGDTQYF | TRBJ2-3 | few | TRBV7-9 | 14 | -
TGCGCCAGCAGCTTGGGGCCTCGAGAACACAATCAGCCCCAGCATTTT | CASSLGPREHNQPQHF | TRBJ1-5 | - | TRBV5-1 | 16 | -
TGTGCCAGCAGAACAGGGAATGTGGAGACCCAGTACTTC | CASRTGNVETQYF | TRBJ2-5 | many | TRBV27 | 13 | -
TGTGCCAGCAGTTTATCCCTGGCTAGCGGGAGTTCCTACGAGCAGTACTTC | CASSLSLASGSSYEQYF | TRBJ2-7 | - | TRBV28 | 17 | TRBD2
TGTGCCAGCAGCCAAGAACACGCCGACGCCTACTATGAGCAGTTCTTC | CASSQEHADAYYEQFF | TRBJ2-1 | - | TRBV3-1 | 16 | -
TGTGCCAGCAGTAACGGACAGGGGGCGAAGGGCTACACCTTC | CASSNGQGAKGYTF | TRBJ1-2 | - | TRBV6-1 | 14 | TRBD1
TGTGCCAGCAGCCCCTCGGGAGCGGGAGGGCCAGAATATGAGCAGTTCTTC | CASSPSGAGGPEYEQFF | TRBJ2-1 | few | TRBV9 | 17 | TRBD2
TGTGCCAGTATGGACGGGAGCTCCTACAATGAGCAGTTCTTC | CASMDGSSYNEQFF | TRBJ2-1 | many | TRBV19 | 14 | -
TGTGCCAGCAGCTTAGCGTCAGGCCGATACAATGAGCAGTTCTTC | CASSLASGRYNEQFF | TRBJ2-1 | many | TRBV11-2 | 15 | -
TGTGCCAGCAGTTTTGAGGGACAGGGTTCCAACGAGCAGTACTTC | CASSFEGQGSNEQYF | TRBJ2-7 | many | TRBV28 | 15 | TRBD1
TGCAGTGCTAATGTCGGGGCCACCTACAATGAGCAGTTCTTC | CSANVGATYNEQFF | TRBJ2-1 | few | TRBV20-1 | 14 | -
TGTGCCAGCAGTTACGCCACAGGGATTGGGGCTGAAGCTTTCTTT | CASSYATGIGAEAFF | TRBJ1-1 | - | TRBV6-5 | 15 | -
TGCAGCGTTTATAGGGACTACAATGAGCAGTTCTTC | CSVYRDYNEQFF | TRBJ2-1 | many | TRBV29-1 | 12 | -
TGCAGTGCTTCACCGCCTACAGGGGGGAGCATTCAGTACTTC | CSASPPTGGSIQYF | TRBJ2-4 | few | TRBV20-1 | 14 | TRBD1
TGTGCCAGTAGTATCGTCCAGGACAGGGACCCCAATGAGCAGTTCTTC | CASSIVQDRDPNEQFF | TRBJ2-1 | few | TRBV19 | 16 | TRBD1
TGTGCCAGCAGTTACCCGGACAGGGGTCCGACAGATACGCAGTATTTT | CASSYPDRGPTDTQYF | TRBJ2-3 | many | TRBV6-2/TRBV6-3 | 16 | TRBD1
TGCGCCAGCAGTCAAGCGGGAGCAAACACAGATACGCAGTATTTT | CASSQAGANTDTQYF | TRBJ2-3 | few | TRBV10-1 | 15 | TRBD2
TGTGCCAGCAGTTTATGGGGAGGTACAGGGTTGGGAGGGCACGAGCAGTACTTC | CASSLWGGTGLGGHEQYF | TRBJ2-7 | - | TRBV28 | 18 | -
TGTGCCACTTCAGCGGTCCACACAGATACGCAGTATTTT | CATSAVHTDTQYF | TRBJ2-3 | many | TRBV2 | 13 | -
TGTGCCAGCAGCCTTTCTGCAGGGTGGTACTATGGCTACACCTTC | CASSLSAGWYYGYTF | TRBJ1-2 | - | TRBV11-3 | 15 | -
TGTGCCAGCAGTGCGGGAACCACCGGGGAGCTGTTTTTT | CASSAGTTGELFF | TRBJ2-2 | - | TRBV6-4 | 13 | -